The 24 T cell receptor beta chains below were found in one sample sequenced in a study of blood T cell repertoires in COVID-19 (TCRdb year 2020). Libraries were constructed by the immunoSEQ multiplex PCR assay. In TCRdb, the immuneACCESS table is reduced to in-frame sequences with V and J assigned. These tables do not hold every clone; where another copy was compared, an unresolved V gene accounts for under half, and the others remain unexplained. This sample has about 230,000 clones in its table, and around 88% of those were observed once. Approximately 2.5% of the sample is held by the ten biggest clonotypes. Source material: PBMCs or T cells enriched from blood (not recorded which). The receptors were sampled from a woman aged 40 to 49 with acute COVID-19.

This chain connects TRBV5-1 to TRBJ2-1; TRBD1 might be the D (5 bases). The CDR3 is made up of 13 amino acids. The germline V and J ends were trimmed by 0 bases and 12 bases, with 13 bases remaining between them. Germline loops: CDR1 SGHRS, CDR2 YFSETQ. The CDR3 coding sequence is TGCGCCAGCAGCTTGGCCCAGGGTTTTGGGCAGTTCTTC. This encodes CASSLAQGFGQFF.

This clone was counted a few times. This chain links TRBV7-9 with TRBJ2-1; possibly TRBD2 for D (5 bases). The CDR3 consists of 13 residues. CDR1 and CDR2 (germline): SEHNR, FQNEAQ (reference sequence). The V and J ends lost 7 bases and 5 bases respectively, with 12 bases between them. In DNA form, the CDR3 reads TGTGCCAGCATCCCGGAGGCGAACAATGAGCAGTTCTTC. It translates to CASIPEANNEQFF.

This clone was seen only once. The chain recombines TRBV7-2 with TRBJ1-1; 8 bases are a match to TRBD1. Germline CDR1 and CDR2: SGHTA and FQGNSA. The CDR3 length is 15 residues. V was pared by 4 bases and J by 6 bases, with 10 bases of the junction left unmatched. In DNA, the CDR3 is TGTGCCAGCAGCTCGCCCAGGGGGCGAATAGCTGAAGCTTTCTTT. Protein: CASSSPRGRIAEAFF.

V and J are TRBV3-1 (or the pseudogene TRBV3-2) and TRBJ2-1, with 7 bases matching TRBD2. This CDR3 spans 14 amino acids. V was pared by 0 bases and J by 15 bases, with 11 bases of the junction left unmatched. Germline V gene data show CDR1 as LGHDT and CDR2 as YNNKEL (reference sequence). The CDR3 loop is CASSQDGTAGVLFF. CDR3 sequence (DNA): TGTGCCAGCAGCCAAGATGGGACGGCGGGGGTTCTGTTCTTC.

The chain combines TRBV7-2 with TRBJ1-1; 7 bases fit TRBD1. The junction had 16 bases not matched to a gene; V was cut back by 5 bases and J by 1 base. Germline CDR1 SGHTA, CDR2 FQGNSA. CDR3 length: 18 amino acids. The chain's CDR3 is CASSLRAFLGTANTEAFF. DNA for the CDR3: TGTGCCAGCAGCCTAAGGGCTTTCTTAGGGACAGCGAACACTGAAGCTTTCTTT.

The chain uses TRBV2 and TRBJ1-2; TRBD1 might be the D (5 bases). CDR1 and CDR2 from the germline V gene are SNHLY and FYNNEI. The V end was cut by 3 bases, the J end by 7 bases, with 12 bases between. The length of the CDR3 is 13 residues. As DNA, the CDR3 is TGTGCCAGCAGTGACAGGGCAGCAGGTGGCTACACCTTC. Protein product: CASSDRAAGGYTF. The whole variable domain, remainder taken from reference TRBV2 and TRBJ1-2, is EPEVTQTPSHQVTQMGQEVILRCVPISNHLYFYWYRQILGQKVEFLVSFYNNEISEKSEIFDDQFSVERPDGSNFTLKIRSTKLEDSAMYFCASSDRAAGGYTFGSGTRLTVV.

The genes are TRBV7-9 and TRBJ2-5; 7 bases align to TRBD1. Germline V gene sequence: CDR1 SEHNR, CDR2 FQNEAQ (reference sequence). Trimming removed 5 bases from V and 3 bases from J; junction bases left unmatched: 6. The CDR3 runs to 14 residues. Here the CDR3 reads CASSPDTGEETQYF. The CDR3 DNA follows: TGTGCCAGCAGCCCAGACACAGGGGAAGAGACCCAGTACTTC.

The chain is built from TRBV9 and TRBJ2-6; 9 positions match TRBD1. CDR1 is SGDLS and CDR2 is YYNGEE in the germline V gene. The CDR3 runs to 19 residues. V lost 0 bases and J lost 0; bases outside the gene matches: 7. For the CDR3, the DNA is TGTGCCAGCAGCGTAGACCCCGGGACAGGGATCTCTGGGGCCAACGTCCTGACTTTC. As protein: CASSVDPGTGISGANVLTF.

This clone was counted once. The chain is built from TRBV3-1 (or the pseudogene TRBV3-2) and TRBJ1-1, with D possibly TRBD1 on 6 matching bases. Per germline, CDR1 LGHDT and CDR2 YNNKEL (reference sequence). The ends were cut back, 2 bases at V and 1 base at J, with 14 bases in the middle. The CDR3 loop spans 16 amino acids. The CDR3 is CASSQHAGGRNTEAFF. The CDR3 DNA is TGTGCCAGCAGCCAACACGCGGGGGGCAGGAACACTGAAGCTTTCTTT.

V gene TRBV30 combines with J gene TRBJ2-2; D is perhaps TRBD2 (6 bases). The CDR3 has 11 residues. Trimming removed 4 bases at V and 8 bases at J, with 8 bases between. CDR1 and CDR2 from the germline V gene are GTSNPN and SVGIG (reference sequence). CDR3 loop: CAWTGRGELFF. CDR3 coding DNA: TGTGCCTGGACCGGGAGAGGGGAGCTGTTTTTT.

The chain couples TRBV30 to TRBJ2-5, with TRBD2 matching over 14 bases. The V gene's germline CDR1 is GTSNPN and CDR2 SVGIG (reference sequence). The CDR3 length is 14 residues. V was pared by 3 bases and J by 9 bases, with 6 bases of the junction left unmatched. CDR3 amino acids: CAWSGGLAGAAQYF. DNA of the CDR3: TGTGCCTGGAGCGGGGGACTAGCGGGAGCGGCCCAGTACTTC. The full variable domain, completed using reference TRBV30 and TRBJ2-5, is SQTIHQWPATLVQPVGSPLSLECTVEGTSNPNLYWYRQAAGRGLQLLFYSVGIGQISSEVPQNLSASRPQDRQFILSSKKLLLSDSGFYLCAWSGGLAGAAQYFGPGTRLLVL.

This clone occurred a few times. V and J are TRBV11-1 and TRBJ2-7; 7 nucleotides align to TRBD1. Germline CDR1 and CDR2: SGHAT and FQDESV (reference sequence). The length of the CDR3 is 15 residues. Germline trimming cut 5 bases from V and 2 bases from J; bases unmatched to any gene: 9. The CDR3 reads CASSDRQGGTYEQYF. CDR3 nucleotides: TGTGCCAGCAGCGACCGACAGGGCGGTACCTACGAGCAGTACTTC.

The rearrangement joins TRBV27 to TRBJ2-3; 8 nucleotides match TRBD1. V shed 7 bases and J 6 bases; nucleotides not matched to a gene: 9. This CDR3 spans 14 amino acids. Germline values: CDR1 MNHEY, CDR2 SMNVEV (reference sequence). CDR3 loop: CASTRQGPSDTQYF. CDR3 coding DNA: TGTGCCAGCACCAGACAGGGGCCCTCCGATACGCAGTATTTT.

The rearrangement links TRBV5-5 to TRBJ1-4; 10 bases are a match to TRBD1. Germline V gene sequence: CDR1 SGHKS, CDR2 YYEKEE (reference sequence). This CDR3 is 14 amino acids long. V dropped 4 bases and J dropped 7; count of bases not matched to a gene: 4. In DNA form, the CDR3 reads TGTGCCAGCAGCCCGGGACAGGGGCTTGAAAAACTGTTTTTT. It is translated as CASSPGQGLEKLFF.

The gene calls are TRBV15 and TRBJ1-5, with D perhaps TRBD1 (6 bases). CDR3 length: 18 residues. With 4 bases removed from V and 6 bases from J, the gap between germline ends came to 25 bases. CDR1 and CDR2 from the germline V gene are LNHNV and YYDKDF (reference sequence). CDR3 residues: CATSKSDIQGGGGQPQHF. CDR3 coding DNA: TGTGCCACCAGCAAGAGTGACATACAGGGAGGGGGAGGTCAGCCCCAGCATTTT.

The V call is TRBV7-9, the J call TRBJ2-7, with 8 bases that match TRBD2. V shed 4 bases and J 3 bases; nucleotides not matched to a gene: 8. The CDR3 runs 15 residues. CDR1 is SEHNR, CDR2 FQNEAQ, per germline (reference sequence). CDR3 region: CASSSTGTRVYEQYF. The DNA of the CDR3 is TGTGCCAGCAGCTCGACCGGGACTAGGGTCTACGAGCAGTACTTC.

The chain links TRBV9 to TRBJ1-4; 7 positions agree with TRBD1. This CDR3 has 17 residues. The junction had 12 bases not matched to a gene; V was cut back by 4 bases and J by 3 bases. CDR1 and CDR2 (germline): SGDLS, YYNGEE. This CDR3 is CASSPYRGGMANEKLFF. CDR3 sequence (DNA): TGTGCCAGCAGCCCTTACAGGGGTGGGATGGCTAATGAAAAACTGTTTTTT.

This clone appeared once. V gene TRBV24-1 combines with J gene TRBJ2-3; TRBD2 matches 16 bases. Germline loops: CDR1 KGHDR, CDR2 SFDVKD. J gave up 5 bases and V 3 bases, and 7 bases lay outside the gene matches. The CDR3 length is 18 residues. CDR3 region: CATSDPGTSGRAIDTQYF. CDR3 coding DNA: TGTGCCACCAGTGATCCCGGGACTAGCGGGAGGGCTATAGATACGCAGTATTTT.

This clone was detected once. The DNA of the CDR3 is TGTGCCAGCAGCCCCAGAGGCCCCGTGGCGGGATTAAAGAACACCGGGGAGCTGTTTTTT. This gives the protein CASSPRGPVAGLKNTGELFF. This chain links TRBV9 with TRBJ2-2, with a weak D call TRBD2 (6 bases). Trimming removed 4 bases at V and 1 base at J, with 26 bases between. This CDR3 is built from 20 residues. Germline lookup yields CDR1 SGDLS and CDR2 YYNGEE.

The V gene is TRBV4-3, the J gene TRBJ2-7, with 8 bases fitting TRBD1. The trim removed 1 base at V and 0 bases at J, leaving 17 bases unmatched. Germline lookup yields CDR1 LGHNA and CDR2 YSLEER. The CDR3 totals 20 residues. CDR3: CASSQGQGATGRRHSYEQYF. CDR3 DNA sequence: TGCGCCAGCAGCCAAGGCCAGGGGGCCACCGGACGCCGGCACTCCTACGAGCAGTACTTC.

The chain links TRBV4-1 to TRBJ1-6; weak D call: TRBD1 (6 bases). V was trimmed by 0 bases and J by 6 bases, leaving 9 bases between them. CDR3 length equals 15 residues. Germline assignment: CDR1 MGHRA and CDR2 YSYEKL. DNA of the CDR3: TGCGCCAGCAGCCAAGAAGAGGACAGTAATTCACCCCTCCACTTT. As protein: CASSQEEDSNSPLHF.

The chain is built from TRBV2 and TRBJ2-3, with TRBD2 matching over 10 bases. V was pared by 6 bases and J by 6 bases, with 12 bases of the junction left unmatched. The V gene's germline CDR1 is SNHLY and CDR2 FYNNEI. The CDR3 covers 16 residues. This CDR3 is CASRKTSGRADDTQYF. For the CDR3, the DNA is TGTGCCAGCAGAAAAACGAGCGGGAGGGCCGATGATACGCAGTATTTT.

Only one count was recorded for this clone. The J gene is TRBJ2-7, the V gene TRBV6-5; no reliable D call. The CDR3 is 14 amino acids. The germline V gene has CDR1 MNHEY and CDR2 SVGAGI. V lost 8 bases to trimming and J lost 5 bases, with 19 bases between them. The DNA for the CDR3 is TGTGCCAGCGGTATCACTAAGTGGGTAGACGAGCAGTACTTC. Its protein product is CASGITKWVDEQYF.

This chain connects TRBV2 to TRBJ1-5, with TRBD1 matching over 11 bases. In germline, CDR1 is SNHLY, CDR2 FYNNEI. V trimming: 3 bases; J trimming: 7 bases; junction bases outside the gene matches: 2. The CDR3 is 14 amino acids. CDR3 amino acids: CASSEDRGPQPQHF. CDR3 in DNA: TGTGCCAGCAGTGAGGACAGGGGGCCACAGCCCCAGCATTTT.